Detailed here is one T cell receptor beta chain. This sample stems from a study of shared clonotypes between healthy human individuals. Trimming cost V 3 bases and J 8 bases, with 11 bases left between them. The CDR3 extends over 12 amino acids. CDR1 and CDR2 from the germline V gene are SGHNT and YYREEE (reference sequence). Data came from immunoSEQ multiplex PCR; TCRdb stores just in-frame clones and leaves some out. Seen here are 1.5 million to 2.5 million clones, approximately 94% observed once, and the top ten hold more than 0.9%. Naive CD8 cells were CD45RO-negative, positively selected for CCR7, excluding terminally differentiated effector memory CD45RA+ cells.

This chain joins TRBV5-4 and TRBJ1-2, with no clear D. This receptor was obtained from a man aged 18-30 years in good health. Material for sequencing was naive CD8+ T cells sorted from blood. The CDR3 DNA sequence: TGTGCCAGCAGCTCCTCCGAGGCGGGCTACACCTTC. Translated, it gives CASSSSEAGYTF.